The entry below describes one TCR beta chain. Its antigen is currently unknown. Here immunoSEQ multiplex PCR was the method, and the copy in TCRdb shows in-frame clones only, minus some. The sample comprises 60,000 to 75,000 clones, roughly 80% of which are singletons, and 4.7% rests with the top ten. The data stem from a study of early stage breast cancer tumors. V lost 7 bases and J lost 6; bases outside the gene matches: 16. Germline CDR1 and CDR2: MDHEN and SYDVKM. This CDR3 has 17 amino acids. Study-wide results and caveats: Blood repertoires resembled normal breast more than tumor.

The source is a person aged 35-50 years with breast cancer. Sequenced sample: blood. This chain connects TRBV28 to TRBJ1-1; TRBD1 matches at 11 bases. The CDR3 here is CASTNVGTGGRGAEAFF. CDR3 nucleotides: TGTGCCAGCACTAATGTCGGGACAGGGGGAAGAGGGGCTGAAGCTTTCTTT.